Listed below are T cell receptor beta chains from one sample, sequenced in a study of radiotherapy plus CTLA-4 blockade in lung cancer. Clones were read by immunoSEQ multiplex PCR, and TCRdb kept only the in-frame ones, dropping some. Among more than 75,000 clones, around 72% were seen once, and the ten largest hold over 13%. The specimen was peripheral blood, collected from a patient treated with radiotherapy plus ipilimumab. All receptors come from a human donor with non-small cell lung cancer that progressed on radiotherapy plus ipilimumab. CDR3s include the opening cysteine and the closing phenylalanine or tryptophan. Each record gives: J gene, V gene, D gene, CDR3 DNA, CDR3 protein. The D gene is left open where the match is weak.

TRBJ2-3 | TRBV2 | TRBD1 | TGTGCCAGCAGTATCGACAGGGATAGGTCAGATACGCAGTATTTT | CASSIDRDRSDTQYF
TRBJ1-5 | TRBV6-6 | . | TGTGCCAGCACAGGGTCCCTAGCCAAACAGCCCCAGCATTTT | CASTGSLAKQPQHF
TRBJ2-7 | TRBV2 | TRBD1 | TGTGCCAGTCGTTCCGGGACAGGGGGCGACGAGCAGTACTTC | CASRSGTGGDEQYF
TRBJ1-2 | TRBV27 | TRBD1 | TGTGCCAGCAGTTACGGGACAGGTCCCTATGGCTACACCTTC | CASSYGTGPYGYTF
TRBJ2-3 | TRBV5-6 | TRBD1 | TGTGCCAGCAGCTTGATGGGACAGCCTACAGATACGCAGTATTTT | CASSLMGQPTDTQYF
TRBJ2-1 | TRBV7-3 | TRBD1 | TGTGCCAGCAGCCCGGACAGGATCTACAATGAGCAGTTCTTC | CASSPDRIYNEQFF
TRBJ1-1 | TRBV10-3 | TRBD1 | TGTGCCATCAGCCCCCAGACAGGGGAGGCTTTCTTT | CAISPQTGEAFF
TRBJ1-1 | TRBV7-6 | . | TGTGCCAGCAGCTCCGGCCGCCGCGTTTTAGGTAGTGAAGCTTTCTTT | CASSSGRRVLGSEAFF
TRBJ2-3 | TRBV5-1 | . | TGCGCCAGCAGCTTGGATGGGTACACAGATACGCAGTATTTT | CASSLDGYTDTQYF
TRBJ1-2 | TRBV5-4 | . | TGTGCCAGCAGCCAGCCTAACTATGGCTACACCTTC | CASSQPNYGYTF
TRBJ1-4 | TRBV6-5 | . | TGTGCCAGCAGTGAGCGGACGGCCTGTTTTTTT | CASSERTACFF
TRBJ2-1 | TRBV2 | . | TGTGCCAGCAGTCTCGTGGGGAGATCGGGAAACAATGAGCAGTTCTTC | CASSLVGRSGNNEQFF
TRBJ2-7 | TRBV5-1 | TRBD2 | TGCGCCAGCAGCCTCGAACTAGCGGAGTACTCCTACGAGCAGTACTTC | CASSLELAEYSYEQYF
TRBJ2-2 | TRBV28 | TRBD2 | TGTGCCAGCAGTCCCCCCCCGGGGAGCGGGGCCCCCACCGGGGAGCTGTTTTTT | CASSPPPGSGAPTGELFF